This T cell receptor beta chain was captured in a study of OX40 agonist ivuxolimab in advanced cancers. Study observations and caveats: The authors did not determine the antigen specificity of the expanded peripheral T cells.

This CDR3 is 16 amino acids long. Trimming removed 0 bases from V and 4 bases from J; junction bases left unmatched: 4. In germline, CDR1 is SGHRS, CDR2 YFSETQ. Details on this clone: Its antigen remains unknown.

Baseline was the first blood sampling point, followed by cycle 4 day 1 and cycle 7 day 1. Method: immunoSEQ multiplex PCR; TCRdb's copy keeps in-frame clones and lacks some. Among fewer than 50,000 clones, 70% to 90% were seen once, and the ten largest hold approximately 2.4%. The sequence derives from an adult with an advanced solid tumor such as melanoma, head and neck, liver or kidney cancer. The input for sequencing was CD4+ or CD8+ T cells sorted from blood, taken in a trial of the OX40 agonist ivuxolimab. The V gene is TRBV5-1, the J gene TRBJ2-5; 12 nucleotides agree with TRBD2. CDR3 protein: CASSLVPSGRGETQYF. The CDR3 region has the DNA TGCGCCAGCAGCTTGGTGCCTAGCGGGAGGGGAGAGACCCAGTACTTC.